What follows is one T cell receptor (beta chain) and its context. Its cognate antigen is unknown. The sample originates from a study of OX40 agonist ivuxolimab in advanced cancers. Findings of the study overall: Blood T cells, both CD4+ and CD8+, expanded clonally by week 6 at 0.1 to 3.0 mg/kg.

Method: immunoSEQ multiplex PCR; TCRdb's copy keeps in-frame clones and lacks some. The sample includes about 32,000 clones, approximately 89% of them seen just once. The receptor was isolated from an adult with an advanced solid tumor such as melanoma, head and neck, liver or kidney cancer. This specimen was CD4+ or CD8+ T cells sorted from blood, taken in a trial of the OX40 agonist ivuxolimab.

As DNA, the CDR3 is TGTGCCAGCAGAACCTACACCGGGGAGCTGTTTTTT. Protein: CASRTYTGELFF. The chain has TRBV6-5 and TRBJ2-2; D unresolved. V was trimmed by 6 bases and J by 3 bases, leaving 5 bases between them. CDR1 MNHEY and CDR2 SVGAGI come from the germline V gene. CDR3 length: 12 residues.